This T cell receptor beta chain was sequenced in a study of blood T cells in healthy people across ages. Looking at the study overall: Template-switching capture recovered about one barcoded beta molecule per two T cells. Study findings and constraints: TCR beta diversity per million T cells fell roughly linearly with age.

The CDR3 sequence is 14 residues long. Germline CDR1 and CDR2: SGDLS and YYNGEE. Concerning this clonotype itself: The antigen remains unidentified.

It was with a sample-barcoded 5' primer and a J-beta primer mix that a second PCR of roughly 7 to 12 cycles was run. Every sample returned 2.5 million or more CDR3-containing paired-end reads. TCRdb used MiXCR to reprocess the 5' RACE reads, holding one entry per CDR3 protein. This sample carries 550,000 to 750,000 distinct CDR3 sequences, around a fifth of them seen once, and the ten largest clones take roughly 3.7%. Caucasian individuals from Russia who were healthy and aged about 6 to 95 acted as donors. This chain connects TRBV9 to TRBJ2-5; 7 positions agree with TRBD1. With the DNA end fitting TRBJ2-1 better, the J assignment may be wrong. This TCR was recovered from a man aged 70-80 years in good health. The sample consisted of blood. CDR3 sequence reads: CASSKRTGVDEQFF. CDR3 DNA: TGTGCCAGCAGCAAACGGACAGGAGTCGATGAGCAGTTCTTC.